This T cell receptor (beta chain) stems from a study of blood T cell repertoires in COVID-19. The wider study: From T cells, B-cell-depleted T cells, or PBMCs came the material, which was cDNA or gDNA.

Profiled with immunoSEQ multiplex PCR; TCRdb holds only in-frame clones, not every one. The sample lists about 180,000 clones; roughly 88% were seen once. Residents of about two dozen US areas, aged about 18 to 95 years, made up the participants. Allocation to cohorts depended on clinical history reported by the participants. Germline V CDR1 and CDR2: LGHNT, FRNRAP. The trim removed 2 bases at V and 5 bases at J, leaving 20 bases unmatched. The CDR3 covers 20 residues. Sequenced sample: PBMCs or T cells enriched from blood (not recorded which). The TCR sequence derives from a woman between 18 and 29 years old who had recovered from COVID-19. The gene calls are TRBV12-5 and TRBJ2-7, with 11 bases that match TRBD1. The CDR3 reads CASGLRRTGGPSPGPDEQYF. In nucleotides, the CDR3 is TGTGCTAGTGGTTTGCGACGGACAGGGGGCCCCTCTCCTGGACCAGACGAGCAGTACTTC. Supplemented by reference TRBV12-5 and TRBJ2-7, the full variable domain reads DARVTQTPRHKVTEMGQEVTMRCQPILGHNTVFWYRQTMMQGLELLAYFRNRAPLDDSGMPKDRFSAEMPDATLATLKIQPSEPRDSAVYFCASGLRRTGGPSPGPDEQYFGPGTRLTVT.